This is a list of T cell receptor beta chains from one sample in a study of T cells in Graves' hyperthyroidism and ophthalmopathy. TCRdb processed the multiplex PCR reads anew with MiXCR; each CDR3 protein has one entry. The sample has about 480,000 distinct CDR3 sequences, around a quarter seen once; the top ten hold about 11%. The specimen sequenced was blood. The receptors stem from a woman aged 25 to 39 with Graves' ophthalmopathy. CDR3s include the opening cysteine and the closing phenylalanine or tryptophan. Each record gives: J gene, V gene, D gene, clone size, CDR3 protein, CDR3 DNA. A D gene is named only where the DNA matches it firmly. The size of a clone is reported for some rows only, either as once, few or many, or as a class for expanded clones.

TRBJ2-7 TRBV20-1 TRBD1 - CSARLRDRVYEQYF TGCAGTGCTAGACTCCGGGACAGGGTTTACGAGCAGTACTTC
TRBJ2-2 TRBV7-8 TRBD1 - CASAETGALSLNTGELFF TGTGCCAGCGCCGAAACAGGGGCGCTATCCCTGAACACCGGGGAGCTGTTTTTT
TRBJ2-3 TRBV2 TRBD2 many CASSEFSGGSTDTQYF TGTGCCAGCAGTGAATTTAGCGGGGGGAGCACAGATACGCAGTATTTT
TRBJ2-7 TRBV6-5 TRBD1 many CASSYSRDRGYYEQYF TGTGCCAGCAGTTACTCCCGGGACAGGGGGTACTACGAGCAGTACTTC
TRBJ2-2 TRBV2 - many CASSPQVNTGELFF TGTGCCAGCAGTCCCCAGGTTAACACCGGGGAGCTGTTTTTT
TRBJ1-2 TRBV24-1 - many CATSDLEDRPGGYTF TGTGCCACCAGTGATTTGGAAGACAGACCGGGTGGCTACACCTTC
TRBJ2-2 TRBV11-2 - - CASSPIVGLRNLAGELFF TGTGCCAGCAGCCCAATTGTCGGGTTACGCAACTTAGCCGGGGAGCTGTTTTTT
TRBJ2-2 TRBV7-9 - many CASSLIQRGNGELFF TGTGCCAGCAGCTTAATACAGCGAGGGAACGGGGAGCTGTTTTTT
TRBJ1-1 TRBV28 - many CASSSAGIGDTEAFF TGTGCCAGCAGCTCCGCAGGGATTGGGGACACTGAAGCTTTCTTT
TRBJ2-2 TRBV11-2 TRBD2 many CASRALAGKTGELFF TGTGCCAGCAGAGCACTAGCGGGAAAAACCGGGGAGCTGTTTTTT
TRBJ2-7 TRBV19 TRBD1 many CASSTGQGAREQYF TGTGCCAGTAGTACAGGACAGGGGGCGAGGGAGCAGTACTTC
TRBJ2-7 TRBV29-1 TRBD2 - CSVKREYSYEQYF TGCAGCGTAAAGCGGGAGTACTCCTACGAGCAGTACTTC
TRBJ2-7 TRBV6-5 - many CASSSTGHTYEQYF TGTGCCAGCAGCTCCACGGGACACACCTACGAGCAGTACTTC
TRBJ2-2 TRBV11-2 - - CASSSRTAYEDTGELFF TGTGCCAGCAGCTCCCGGACAGCCTATGAGGACACCGGGGAGCTGTTTTTT
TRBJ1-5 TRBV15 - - CATSRVRTDQPQHF TGTGCCACCAGCAGAGTGAGGACCGATCAGCCCCAGCATTTT
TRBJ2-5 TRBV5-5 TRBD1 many CASSRQGRETQYF TGTGCCAGCAGCCGACAGGGCCGGGAGACCCAGTACTTC
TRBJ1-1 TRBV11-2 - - CASSLDQGGWTEAFF TGTGCCAGCAGCTTAGATCAGGGTGGATGGACTGAAGCTTTCTTT
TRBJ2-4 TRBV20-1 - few CSAPSLAKNIQYF TGCAGTGCTCCAAGTCTAGCCAAAAACATTCAGTACTTC
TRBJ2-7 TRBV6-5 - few CASSYGETAYEQYF TGTGCCAGCAGTTACGGGGAGACAGCCTACGAGCAGTACTTC
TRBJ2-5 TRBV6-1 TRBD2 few CASSPRRGLAGGETQYF TGTGCCAGCAGCCCCAGGCGGGGACTAGCGGGAGGAGAGACCCAGTACTTC
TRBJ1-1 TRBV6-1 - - CASSKGENTEAFF TGTGCCAGCAGTAAAGGTGAGAACACTGAAGCTTTCTTT
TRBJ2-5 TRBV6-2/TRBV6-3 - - CASTGRTGETQYF TGTGCCAGCACGGGGCGGACCGGAGAGACCCAGTACTTC
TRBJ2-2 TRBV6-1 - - CASSEADGTGELFF TGTGCCAGCAGTGAAGCGGACGGGACCGGGGAGCTGTTTTTT
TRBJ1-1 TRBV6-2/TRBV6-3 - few CASSYSPTNEAFF TGTGCCAGCAGTTACTCCCCGACTAATGAAGCTTTCTTT
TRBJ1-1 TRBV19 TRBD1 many CATSEPGQGKSKAFF TGTGCCACAAGCGAACCGGGACAGGGGAAATCTAAAGCTTTCTTT
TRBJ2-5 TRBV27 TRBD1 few CASSTRDSQETQYF TGTGCCAGCAGTACCCGGGACAGTCAAGAGACCCAGTACTTC
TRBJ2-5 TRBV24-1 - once CATSDPRTGSQETQYF TGTGCCACCAGTGACCCCAGGACGGGGAGCCAAGAGACCCAGTACTTC
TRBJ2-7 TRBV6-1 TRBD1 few CASRPDRGRHEQYF TGTGCCAGCAGACCGGACAGGGGGCGGCACGAGCAGTACTTC
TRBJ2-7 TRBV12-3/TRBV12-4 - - CASSAVQAYDQYF TGTGCCAGCAGTGCGGTACAGGCCTACGATCAGTACTTC
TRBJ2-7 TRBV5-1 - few CASSLGPDGQYEQYF TGCGCCAGCAGCTTGGGCCCCGACGGACAGTACGAGCAGTACTTC
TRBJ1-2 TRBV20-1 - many CSAPSHGYTF TGCAGTGCCCCGTCCCATGGCTACACCTTC
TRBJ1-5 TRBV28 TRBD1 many CASSLQQGVQPQHF TGTGCCAGCAGTTTGCAACAGGGGGTTCAGCCCCAGCATTTT
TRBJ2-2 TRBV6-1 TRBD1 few CATEPGTGSGELFF TGTGCCACCGAGCCCGGGACAGGGTCCGGGGAGCTGTTTTTT
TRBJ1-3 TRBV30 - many CAWARTAWGENTIYF TGTGCCTGGGCAAGGACTGCCTGGGGTGAAAACACCATATATTTT
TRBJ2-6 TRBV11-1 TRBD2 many CASSLVGLAAGANVLTF TGTGCCAGCAGCTTAGTAGGACTAGCGGCCGGGGCCAACGTCCTGACTTTC
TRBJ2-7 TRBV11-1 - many CASTSMYIGDERNEQYF TGTGCCAGCACCTCTATGTATATAGGGGATGAAAGAAACGAGCAGTACTTC
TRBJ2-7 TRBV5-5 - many CASSLDVSYEQYF TGTGCCAGCAGCTTGGACGTCTCCTACGAGCAGTACTTC
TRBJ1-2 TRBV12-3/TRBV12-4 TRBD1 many CASSLAGTAWDGYTF TGTGCCAGCAGTTTGGCCGGGACAGCTTGGGATGGCTACACCTTC
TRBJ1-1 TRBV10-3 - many CAIMQGSPMNTEAFF TGTGCCATCATGCAGGGGAGCCCCATGAACACTGAAGCTTTCTTT
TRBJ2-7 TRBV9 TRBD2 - CASSAEPVGGAGEQYF TGTGCCAGCAGCGCCGAACCCGTCGGGGGGGCGGGGGAGCAGTACTTC
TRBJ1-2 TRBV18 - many CASSPLTIGSGGYTF TGTGCCAGCTCACCTCTAACAATAGGTAGTGGCGGCTACACCTTC
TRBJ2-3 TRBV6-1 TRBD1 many CASNRRDRGTDTQYF TGTGCCAGCAATCGTCGGGACAGGGGAACAGATACGCAGTATTTT
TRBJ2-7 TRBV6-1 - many CASRFNGEQYF TGTGCCAGCAGATTTAACGGGGAGCAGTACTTC
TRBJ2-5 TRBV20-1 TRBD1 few CSAGDRGGKTQYF TGCAGTGCTGGGGACAGGGGCGGTAAGACCCAGTACTTC
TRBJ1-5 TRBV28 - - CASSSEGRGNQPQHF TGTGCCAGCAGTTCCGAGGGACGCGGAAATCAGCCCCAGCATTTT
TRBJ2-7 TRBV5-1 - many CASSLIGQGYEQYF TGCGCCAGCAGCTTGATAGGTCAGGGATACGAGCAGTACTTC
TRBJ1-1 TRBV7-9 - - CASSSVRGQDTEAFF TGTGCCAGCAGCTCCGTCAGGGGCCAGGACACTGAAGCTTTCTTT
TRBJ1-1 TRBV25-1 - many CASSESGNTEAFF TGTGCCAGCAGTGAGTCGGGAAACACTGAAGCTTTCTTT
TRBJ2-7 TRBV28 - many CASSSHQAPGQYF TGTGCCAGCAGTTCCCATCAGGCCCCCGGGCAGTACTTC
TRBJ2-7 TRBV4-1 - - CASSQFFGRVSSYEQYF TGCGCCAGCAGCCAGTTTTTTGGTCGGGTAAGCTCCTACGAGCAGTACTTC
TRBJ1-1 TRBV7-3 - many CASRRQPNTEAFF TGTGCCAGCAGGAGACAGCCGAACACTGAAGCTTTCTTT
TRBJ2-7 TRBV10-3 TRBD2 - CAIRTGLASSYEQYF TGTGCCATCAGGACGGGACTAGCGTCCTCCTACGAGCAGTACTTC
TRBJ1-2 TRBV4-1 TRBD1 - CASSQPGQVPGYTF TGCGCCAGCAGCCAACCGGGACAGGTCCCTGGCTACACCTTC
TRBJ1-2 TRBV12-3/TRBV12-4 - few CASTPLPLEGYGYTF TGTGCCAGCACCCCCTTGCCCCTAGAAGGGTATGGCTACACCTTC
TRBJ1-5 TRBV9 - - CASSVAGGVTEPQHF TGTGCCAGCAGCGTAGCGGGGGGGGTAACGGAGCCCCAGCATTTT
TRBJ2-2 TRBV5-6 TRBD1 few CASSTIQGTNTGELFF TGTGCCAGCAGCACGATACAGGGGACGAACACCGGGGAGCTGTTTTTT
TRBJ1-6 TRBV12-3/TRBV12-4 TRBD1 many CASNKGQGNSPLHF TGTGCCAGCAATAAGGGACAGGGTAATTCACCCCTCCACTTT
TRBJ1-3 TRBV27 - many CASSLTNSGNTIYF TGTGCCAGCAGTTTGACAAACTCTGGAAACACCATATATTTT
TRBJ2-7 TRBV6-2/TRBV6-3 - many CASSFPGIPSYEQYF TGTGCCAGCAGTTTCCCAGGGATCCCGAGTTACGAGCAGTACTTC